This T cell receptor beta chain came from a study of glioma-infiltrating T cells after dendritic cell vaccination. The repertoire was sequenced with immunoSEQ multiplex PCR; TCRdb's copy has only in-frame clones and lacks some. Of roughly 52,000 clones detected, roughly 85% appear once; the ten largest clones hold approximately 10%. Germline CDR1 ENHRY, CDR2 SYGVKD. Losses at the gene ends were 0 bases for V and 11 bases for J; bases not matched to a gene: 10. The CDR3 has 16 residues. This clone occurred once. The source material was blood, sampled before dendritic cell vaccination. This TCR was recovered from a human donor with glioblastoma. V is TRBV10-3 and J is TRBJ2-5; 12 bases fit TRBD2. In nucleotides, the CDR3 is TGTGCCATCAGTGAGTCGATCGCTAGCGGGAGGGCCCAGCAGTACTTC. It specifies CAISESIASGRAQQYF.